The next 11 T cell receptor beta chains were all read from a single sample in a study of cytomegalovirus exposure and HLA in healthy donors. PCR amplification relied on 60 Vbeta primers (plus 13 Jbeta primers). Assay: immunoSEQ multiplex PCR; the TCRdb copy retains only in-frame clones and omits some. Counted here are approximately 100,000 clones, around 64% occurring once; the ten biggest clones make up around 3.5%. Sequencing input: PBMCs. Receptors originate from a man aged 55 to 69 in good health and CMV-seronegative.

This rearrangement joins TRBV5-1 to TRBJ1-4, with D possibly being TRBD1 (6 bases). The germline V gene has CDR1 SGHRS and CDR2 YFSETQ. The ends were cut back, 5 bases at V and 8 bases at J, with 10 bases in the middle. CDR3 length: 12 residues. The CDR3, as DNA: TGCGCCAGCAGTGGGGACATGGAAAAACTGTTTTTT. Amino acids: CASSGDMEKLFF.

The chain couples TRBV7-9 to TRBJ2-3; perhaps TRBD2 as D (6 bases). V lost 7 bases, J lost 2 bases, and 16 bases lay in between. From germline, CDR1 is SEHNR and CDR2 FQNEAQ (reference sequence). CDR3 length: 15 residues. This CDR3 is CASTLLGGITDTQYF. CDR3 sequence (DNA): TGTGCCAGCACCCTGTTGGGGGGTATCACAGATACGCAGTATTTT. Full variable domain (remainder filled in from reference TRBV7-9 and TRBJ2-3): DTGVSQNPRHKITKRGQNVTFRCDPISEHNRLYWYRQTLGQGPEFLTYFQNEAQLEKSRLLSDRFSAERPKGSFSTLEIQRTEQGDSAMYLCASTLLGGITDTQYFGPGTRLTVL.

CDR3 sequence reads: CAWRVPPDYGYTF. The CDR3 nucleotides are TGTGCCTGGAGGGTTCCACCGGACTATGGCTACACCTTC. V usage is TRBV30 and J usage is TRBJ1-2; D unresolved. Trimming left V 3 bases short and J 3 bases short, with 11 bases between. The germline V gene encodes CDR1 GTSNPN and CDR2 SVGIG (reference sequence). The CDR3 spans 13 residues.

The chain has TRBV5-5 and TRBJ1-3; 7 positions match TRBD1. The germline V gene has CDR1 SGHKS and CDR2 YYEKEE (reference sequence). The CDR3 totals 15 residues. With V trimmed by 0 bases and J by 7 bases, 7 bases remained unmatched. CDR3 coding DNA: TGTGCCAGCAGCTTGGAACAGGGGCTTAGGAACACCATATATTTT. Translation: CASSLEQGLRNTIYF.

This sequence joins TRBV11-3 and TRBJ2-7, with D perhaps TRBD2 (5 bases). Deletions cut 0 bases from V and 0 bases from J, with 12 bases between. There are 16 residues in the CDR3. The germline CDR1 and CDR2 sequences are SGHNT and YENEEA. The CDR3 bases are TGTGCCAGCAGCTTAGATTCTTTCGGGGACTCCTACGAGCAGTACTTC. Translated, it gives CASSLDSFGDSYEQYF.

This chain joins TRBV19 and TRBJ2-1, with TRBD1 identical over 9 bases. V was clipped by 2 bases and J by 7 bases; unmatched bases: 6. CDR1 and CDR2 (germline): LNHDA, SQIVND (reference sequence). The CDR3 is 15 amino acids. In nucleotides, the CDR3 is TGTGCCAGTAGTATATACGACAGGGGGAGTAATGAGCAGTTCTTC. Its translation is CASSIYDRGSNEQFF.

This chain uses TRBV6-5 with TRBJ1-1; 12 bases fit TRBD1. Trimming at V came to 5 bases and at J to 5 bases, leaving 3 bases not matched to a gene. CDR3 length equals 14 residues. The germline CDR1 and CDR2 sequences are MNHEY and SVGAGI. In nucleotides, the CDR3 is TGTGCCAGCAGTGCGGGACAGGGGGCAACTGAAGCTTTCTTT. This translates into CASSAGQGATEAFF.

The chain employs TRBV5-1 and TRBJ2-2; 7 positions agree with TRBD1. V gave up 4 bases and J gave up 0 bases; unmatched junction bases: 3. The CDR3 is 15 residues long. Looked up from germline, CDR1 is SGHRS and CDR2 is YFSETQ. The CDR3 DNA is TGCGCCAGCAGCAGGGACAGAACGAACACCGGGGAGCTGTTTTTT. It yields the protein CASSRDRTNTGELFF.

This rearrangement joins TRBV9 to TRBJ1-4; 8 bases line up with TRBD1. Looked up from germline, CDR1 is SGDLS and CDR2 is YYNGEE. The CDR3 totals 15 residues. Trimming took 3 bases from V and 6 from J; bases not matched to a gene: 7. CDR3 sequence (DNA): TGTGCCAGCAGCGGAACGGACAGGGCCTATGAAAAACTGTTTTTT. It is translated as CASSGTDRAYEKLFF.

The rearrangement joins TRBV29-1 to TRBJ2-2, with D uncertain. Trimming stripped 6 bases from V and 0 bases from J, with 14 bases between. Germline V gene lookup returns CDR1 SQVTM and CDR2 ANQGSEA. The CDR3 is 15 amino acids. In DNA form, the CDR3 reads TGCAGCGTGCGGCCCCCGGAGTCGAACACCGGGGAGCTGTTTTTT. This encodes CSVRPPESNTGELFF.

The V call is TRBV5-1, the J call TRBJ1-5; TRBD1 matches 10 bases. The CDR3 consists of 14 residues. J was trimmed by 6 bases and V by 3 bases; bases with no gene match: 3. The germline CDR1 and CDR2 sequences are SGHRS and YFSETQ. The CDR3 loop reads CASSSTGGGQPQHF. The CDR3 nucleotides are TGCGCCAGCAGCTCGACAGGGGGCGGTCAGCCCCAGCATTTT.